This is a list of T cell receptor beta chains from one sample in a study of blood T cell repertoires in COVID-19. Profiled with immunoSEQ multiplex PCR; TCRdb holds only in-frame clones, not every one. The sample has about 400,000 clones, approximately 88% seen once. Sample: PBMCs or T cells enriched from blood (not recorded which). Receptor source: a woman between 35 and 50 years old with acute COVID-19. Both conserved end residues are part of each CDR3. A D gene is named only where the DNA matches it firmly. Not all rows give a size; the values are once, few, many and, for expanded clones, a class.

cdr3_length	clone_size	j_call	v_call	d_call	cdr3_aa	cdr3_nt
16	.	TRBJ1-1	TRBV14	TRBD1	CASSQSVRGMYTEAFF	TGTGCCAGCAGCCAATCGGTCAGGGGGATGTACACTGAAGCTTTCTTT
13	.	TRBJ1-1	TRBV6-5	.	CASILDGVDEAFF	TGTGCCAGCATCCTGGACGGGGTTGATGAAGCTTTCTTT
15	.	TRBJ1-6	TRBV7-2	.	CAFHTESSYNSPLHF	TGTGCCTTTCATACGGAGAGCTCCTATAATTCACCCCTCCACTTT
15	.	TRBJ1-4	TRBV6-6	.	CASSSSREGDEKLFF	TGTGCCAGCAGTTCCTCGCGAGAGGGGGATGAAAAACTGTTTTTT
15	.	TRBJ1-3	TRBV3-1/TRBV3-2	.	CASSQGTFSGNTIYF	TGTGCCAGCAGCCAAGGGACTTTCTCTGGAAACACCATATATTTT
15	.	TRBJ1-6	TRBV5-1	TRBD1	CASRGDRDRKSPLHF	TGCGCCAGCAGAGGTGACAGGGATCGAAAGTCACCCCTCCACTTT
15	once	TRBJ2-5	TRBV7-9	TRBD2	CASSLAGTREETQYF	TGTGCCAGCAGCTTAGCTGGGACTAGGGAAGAGACCCAGTACTTC
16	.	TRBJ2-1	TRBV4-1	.	CASSQGTQGRYNEQFF	TGCGCCAGCAGCCAAGGGACGCAGGGAAGGTACAATGAGCAGTTCTTC
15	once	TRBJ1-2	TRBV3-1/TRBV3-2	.	CASSEGARLRYGYTF	TGTGCCAGCAGCGAAGGGGCCAGGCTTCGCTATGGCTACACCTTC
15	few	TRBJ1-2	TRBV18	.	CASSPQSQGTDGYTF	TGTGCCAGCTCACCGCAGTCGCAGGGTACCGATGGCTACACCTTC
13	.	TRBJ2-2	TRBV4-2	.	CASSHKGTGELFF	TGTGCCAGCAGCCATAAGGGGACCGGGGAGCTGTTTTTT
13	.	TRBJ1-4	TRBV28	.	CASSPATNEKLFF	TGTGCCAGCAGTCCGGCAACTAATGAAAAACTGTTTTTT
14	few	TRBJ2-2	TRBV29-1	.	CSVETAAVVGELFF	TGCAGCGTTGAAACCGCCGCGGTTGTGGGGGAGCTGTTTTTT
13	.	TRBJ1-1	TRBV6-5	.	CASTWDTNTEAFF	TGTGCCAGCACGTGGGACACGAACACTGAAGCTTTCTTT